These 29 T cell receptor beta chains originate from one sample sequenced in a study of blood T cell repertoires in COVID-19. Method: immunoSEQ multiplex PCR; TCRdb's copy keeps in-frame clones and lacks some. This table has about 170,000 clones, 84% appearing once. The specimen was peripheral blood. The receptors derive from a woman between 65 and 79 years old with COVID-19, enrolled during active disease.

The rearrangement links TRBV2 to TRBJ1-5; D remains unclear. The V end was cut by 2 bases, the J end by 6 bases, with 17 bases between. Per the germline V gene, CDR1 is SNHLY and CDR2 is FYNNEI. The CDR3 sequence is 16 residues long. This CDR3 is CASSERRRREGQPQHF. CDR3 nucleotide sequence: TGTGCCAGCAGTGAAAGGCGACGAAGGGAGGGTCAGCCCCAGCATTTT.

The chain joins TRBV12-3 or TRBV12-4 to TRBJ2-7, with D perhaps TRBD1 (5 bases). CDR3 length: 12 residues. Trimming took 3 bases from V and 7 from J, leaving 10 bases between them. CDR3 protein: CASSLAGREQYF. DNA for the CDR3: TGTGCCAGCAGTTTGGCAGGGCGAGAGCAGTACTTC.

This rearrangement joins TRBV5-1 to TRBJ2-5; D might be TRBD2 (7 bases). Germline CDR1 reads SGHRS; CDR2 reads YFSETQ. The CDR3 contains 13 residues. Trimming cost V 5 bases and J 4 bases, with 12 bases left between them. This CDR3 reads CASRLGGGETQYF. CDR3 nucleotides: TGCGCCAGCAGACTGGGAGGGGGAGAGACCCAGTACTTC.

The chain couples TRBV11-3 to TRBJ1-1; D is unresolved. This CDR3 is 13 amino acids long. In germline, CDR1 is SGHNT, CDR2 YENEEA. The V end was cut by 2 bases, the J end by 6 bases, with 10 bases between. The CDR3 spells CASSLWAGAEAFF. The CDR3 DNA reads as TGTGCCAGCAGCTTATGGGCAGGTGCTGAAGCTTTCTTT.

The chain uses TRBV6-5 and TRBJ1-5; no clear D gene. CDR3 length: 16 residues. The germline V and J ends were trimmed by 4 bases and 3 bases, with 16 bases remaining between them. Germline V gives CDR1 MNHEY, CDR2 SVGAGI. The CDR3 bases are TGTGCCAGCAGTTTGGGCCCCCTCGCCCACAATCAGCCCCAGCATTTT. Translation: CASSLGPLAHNQPQHF.

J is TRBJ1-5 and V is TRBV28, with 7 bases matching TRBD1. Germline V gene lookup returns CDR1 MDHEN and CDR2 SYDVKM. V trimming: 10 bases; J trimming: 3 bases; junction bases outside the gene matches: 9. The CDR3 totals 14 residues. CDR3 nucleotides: TGTGCCACGTCGCCAGGGGGGCCCAATCAGCCCCAGCATTTT. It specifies CATSPGGPNQPQHF.

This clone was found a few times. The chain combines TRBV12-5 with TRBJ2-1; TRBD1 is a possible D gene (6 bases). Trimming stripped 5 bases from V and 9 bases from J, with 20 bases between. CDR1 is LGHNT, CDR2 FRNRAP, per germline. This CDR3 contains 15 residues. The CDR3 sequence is CASGPATAARGEQFF. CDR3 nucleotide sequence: TGTGCTAGTGGTCCGGCGACGGCAGCCAGGGGTGAGCAGTTCTTC.

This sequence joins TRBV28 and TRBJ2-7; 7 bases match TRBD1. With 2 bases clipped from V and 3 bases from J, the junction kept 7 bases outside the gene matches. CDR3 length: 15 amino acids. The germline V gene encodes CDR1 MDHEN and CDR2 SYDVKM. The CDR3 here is CASSLGTDRVYEQYF. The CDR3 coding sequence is TGTGCCAGCAGTTTAGGGACCGACAGGGTCTACGAGCAGTACTTC.

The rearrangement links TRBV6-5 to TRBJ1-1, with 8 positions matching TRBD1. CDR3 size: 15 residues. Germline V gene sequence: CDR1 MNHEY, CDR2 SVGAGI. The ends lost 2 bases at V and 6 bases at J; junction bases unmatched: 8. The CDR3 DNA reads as TGTGCCAGCAGTTACGGCAGGGGGCAAGGCGCTGAAGCTTTCTTT. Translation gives CASSYGRGQGAEAFF.

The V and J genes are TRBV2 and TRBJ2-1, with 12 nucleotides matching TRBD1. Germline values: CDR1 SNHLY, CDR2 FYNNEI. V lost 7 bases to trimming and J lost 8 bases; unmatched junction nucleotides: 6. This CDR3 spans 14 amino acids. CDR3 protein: CASKRDRGRDEQFF. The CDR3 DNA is TGTGCCAGCAAACGGGACAGGGGGCGTGATGAGCAGTTCTTC.

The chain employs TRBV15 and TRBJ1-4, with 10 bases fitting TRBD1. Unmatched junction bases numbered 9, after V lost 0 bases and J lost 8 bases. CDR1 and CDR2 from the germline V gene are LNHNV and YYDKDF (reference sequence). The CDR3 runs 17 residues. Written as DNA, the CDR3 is TGTGCCACCAGCAGAGATCGATGGGACAGGGGAAGCGAAAAACTGTTTTTT. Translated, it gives CATSRDRWDRGSEKLFF.

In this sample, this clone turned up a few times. CDR3 DNA: TGTGCCAGCAGCTTCCTGAGCGGCAGGAGCTCCTACGAGCAGTACTTC. This gives the protein CASSFLSGRSSYEQYF. The rearrangement joins TRBV5-8 to TRBJ2-7; perhaps TRBD2 as D (5 bases). The CDR3 is made up of 16 amino acids. Germline CDR1 SGHTS, CDR2 YDEGEE. Between the trimmed V and J ends, which lost 2 bases and 0 bases, there was a span of 15 bases.

The CDR3 DNA is TGTGCCAGCAGCTTGGCTCTCCAGCGGGGTTCCTACGAGCAGTACTTC. Amino acid sequence: CASSLALQRGSYEQYF. The chain is built from TRBV5-4 and TRBJ2-7, with 7 bases lining up with TRBD2. The CDR3 consists of 16 residues. The V and J ends lost 0 bases and 1 base, in that order; junction bases with no gene match: 7. CDR1 SGHNT and CDR2 YYREEE come from the germline V gene (reference sequence).

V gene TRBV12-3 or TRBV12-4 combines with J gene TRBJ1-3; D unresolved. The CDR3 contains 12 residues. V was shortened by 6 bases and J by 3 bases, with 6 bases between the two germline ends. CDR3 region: CASRGFGNTIYF. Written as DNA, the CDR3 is TGTGCCAGCAGGGGCTTTGGAAACACCATATATTTT.

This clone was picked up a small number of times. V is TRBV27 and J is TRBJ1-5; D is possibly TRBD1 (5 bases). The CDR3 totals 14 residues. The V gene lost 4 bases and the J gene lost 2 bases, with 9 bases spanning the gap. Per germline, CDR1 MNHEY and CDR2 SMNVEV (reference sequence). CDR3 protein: CASSSTGRNQPQHF. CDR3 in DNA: TGTGCCAGCAGTTCAACAGGCCGCAATCAGCCCCAGCATTTT.

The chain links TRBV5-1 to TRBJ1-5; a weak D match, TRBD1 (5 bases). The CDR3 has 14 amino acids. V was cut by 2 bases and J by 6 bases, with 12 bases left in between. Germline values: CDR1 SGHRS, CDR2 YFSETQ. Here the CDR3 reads CASSFGGPGQPQHF. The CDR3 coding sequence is TGCGCCAGCAGCTTCGGGGGTCCTGGTCAGCCCCAGCATTTT.

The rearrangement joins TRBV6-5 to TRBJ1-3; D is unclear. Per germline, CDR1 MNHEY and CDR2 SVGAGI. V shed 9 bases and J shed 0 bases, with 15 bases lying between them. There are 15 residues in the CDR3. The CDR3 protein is CASRGEPISGNTIYF. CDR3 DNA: TGTGCCAGTAGAGGAGAGCCGATCTCTGGAAACACCATATATTTT.

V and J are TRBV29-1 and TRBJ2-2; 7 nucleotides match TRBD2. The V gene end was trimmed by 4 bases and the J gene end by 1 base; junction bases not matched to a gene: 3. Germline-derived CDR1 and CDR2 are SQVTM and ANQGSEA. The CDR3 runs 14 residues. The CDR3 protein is CSVAGGRNTGELFF. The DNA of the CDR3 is TGCAGCGTTGCTGGCGGGAGGAACACCGGGGAGCTGTTTTTT.

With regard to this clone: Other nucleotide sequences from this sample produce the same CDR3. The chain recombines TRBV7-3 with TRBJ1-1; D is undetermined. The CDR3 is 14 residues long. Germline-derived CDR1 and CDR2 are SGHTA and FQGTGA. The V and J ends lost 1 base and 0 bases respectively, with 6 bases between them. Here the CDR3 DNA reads TGTGCCAGCAGCTTAAGTCCCGTGAACACTGAAGCTTTCTTT. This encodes CASSLSPVNTEAFF.

In nucleotides, the CDR3 is TGCAGCGTTGAAGATTACGATCCGGGACAGGCTCCGTTCTTC. Translating gives CSVEDYDPGQAPFF. This chain links TRBV29-1 with TRBJ2-1; 8 nucleotides align to TRBD1. There are 14 residues in the CDR3. After removal of 0 bases from V and 15 bases from J, the junction contained 13 bases not matched to a gene. Looked up from germline, CDR1 is SQVTM and CDR2 is ANQGSEA.

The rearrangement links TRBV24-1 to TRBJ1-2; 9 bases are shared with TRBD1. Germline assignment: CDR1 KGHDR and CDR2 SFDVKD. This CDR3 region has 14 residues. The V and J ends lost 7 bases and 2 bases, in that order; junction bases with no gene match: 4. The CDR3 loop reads CATRGQGENYGYTF. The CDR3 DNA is TGTGCCACCAGGGGACAGGGAGAAAACTATGGCTACACCTTC.

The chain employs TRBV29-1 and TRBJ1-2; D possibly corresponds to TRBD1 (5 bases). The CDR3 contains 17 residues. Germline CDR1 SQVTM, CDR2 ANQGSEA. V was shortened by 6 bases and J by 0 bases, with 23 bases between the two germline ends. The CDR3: CSVAPPSGLGANYGYTF. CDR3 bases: TGCAGCGTCGCCCCTCCCTCAGGGTTAGGGGCTAACTATGGCTACACCTTC.

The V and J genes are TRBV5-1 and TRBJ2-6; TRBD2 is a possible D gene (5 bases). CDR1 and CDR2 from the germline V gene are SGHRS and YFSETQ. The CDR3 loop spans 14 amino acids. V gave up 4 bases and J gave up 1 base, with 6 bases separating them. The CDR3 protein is CASSEGSGANVLTF. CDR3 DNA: TGCGCCAGCAGCGAGGGATCTGGGGCCAACGTCCTGACTTTC. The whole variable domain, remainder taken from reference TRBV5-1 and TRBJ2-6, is KAGVTQTPRYLIKTRGQQVTLSCSPISGHRSVSWYQQTPGQGLQFLFEYFSETQRNKGNFPGRFSGRQFSNSRSEMNVSTLELGDSALYLCASSEGSGANVLTFGAGSRLTVL.

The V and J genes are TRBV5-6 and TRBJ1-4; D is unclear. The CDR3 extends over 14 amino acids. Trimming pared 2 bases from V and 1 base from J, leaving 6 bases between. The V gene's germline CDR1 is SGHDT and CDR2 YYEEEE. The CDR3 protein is CASSFSVTNEKLFF. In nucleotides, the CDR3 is TGTGCCAGCAGCTTCTCAGTAACTAATGAAAAACTGTTTTTT.

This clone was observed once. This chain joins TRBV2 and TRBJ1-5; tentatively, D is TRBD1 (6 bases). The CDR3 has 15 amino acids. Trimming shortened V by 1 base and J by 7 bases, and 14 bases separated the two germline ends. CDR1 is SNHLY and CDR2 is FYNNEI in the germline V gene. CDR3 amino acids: CASSEGGGREQPQHF. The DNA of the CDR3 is TGTGCCAGCAGTGAAGGCGGGGGGCGGGAGCAGCCCCAGCATTTT.

The CDR3 nucleotides are TGTGCCAGCGGGTACTTACTAGCGGGGGGGTTCAATGAGCAGTTCTTC. It codes for CASGYLLAGGFNEQFF. The chain combines TRBV28 with TRBJ2-1; 13 positions agree with TRBD2. The CDR3 is 16 amino acids. With V trimmed by 8 bases and J by 6 bases, 10 bases remained unmatched. Germline CDR1 reads MDHEN; CDR2 reads SYDVKM. The whole variable domain, remainder taken from reference TRBV28 and TRBJ2-1, is DVKVTQSSRYLVKRTGEKVFLECVQDMDHENMFWYRQDPGLGLRLIYFSYDVKMKEKGDIPEGYSVSREKKERFSLILESASTNQTSMYLCASGYLLAGGFNEQFFGPGTRLTVL.

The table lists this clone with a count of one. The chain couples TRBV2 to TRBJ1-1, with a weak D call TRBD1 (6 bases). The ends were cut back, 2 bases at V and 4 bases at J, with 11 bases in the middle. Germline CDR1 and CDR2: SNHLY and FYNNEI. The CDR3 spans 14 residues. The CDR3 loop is CASSEPGVVTEAFF. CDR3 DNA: TGTGCCAGCAGTGAACCAGGGGTTGTCACTGAAGCTTTCTTT.

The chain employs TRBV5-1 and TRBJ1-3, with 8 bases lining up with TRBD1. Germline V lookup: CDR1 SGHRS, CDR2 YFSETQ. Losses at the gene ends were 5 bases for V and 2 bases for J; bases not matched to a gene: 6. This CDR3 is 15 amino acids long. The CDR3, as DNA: TGCGCCAGCAGTTATTCAGGGGGCGCTGGAAACACCATATATTTT. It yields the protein CASSYSGGAGNTIYF.

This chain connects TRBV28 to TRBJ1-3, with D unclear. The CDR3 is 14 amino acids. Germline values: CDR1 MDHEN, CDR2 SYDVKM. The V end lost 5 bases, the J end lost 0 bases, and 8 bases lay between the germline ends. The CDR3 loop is CASSIYSSGNTIYF. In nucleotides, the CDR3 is TGTGCCAGCAGTATTTATAGCTCTGGAAACACCATATATTTT.